The 8 T cell receptor beta chains presented below share a single source sample, sequenced in a study of T cell responses to AZD1222 COVID-19 vaccine. The method was immunoSEQ multiplex PCR; TCRdb's version includes in-frame clones alone and lacks a portion of them. The profile shows about 150,000 clones, about 90% of them singletons. Here the sequenced sample was peripheral blood, taken on day 0 of AZD1222 vaccination. The source is an adult in good health.

This chain joins TRBV7-2 and TRBJ1-1; the D gene is possibly TRBD1 (5 bases). CDR3 length: 14 residues. Germline CDR1 is SGHTA and CDR2 is FQGNSA. Trimming took off 3 bases at V and 0 bases at J, with 8 bases between the two ends. CDR3 nucleotide sequence: TGTGCCAGCAGCTTTCAGGGTATGAACACTGAAGCTTTCTTT. Its protein product is CASSFQGMNTEAFF.

The chain carries TRBV11-3 and TRBJ2-2; no firm D call. This CDR3 region has 18 residues. Between the trimmed V and J ends, which lost 5 bases and 5 bases, there was a span of 24 bases. Germline CDR1 reads SGHNT; CDR2 reads YENEEA. The CDR3: CASSPLGWPKLNTGELFF. The CDR3 DNA follows: TGTGCCAGCAGCCCACTGGGCTGGCCGAAGCTTAATACCGGGGAGCTGTTTTTT.

This clone was seen just once. The chain employs TRBV10-3 and TRBJ1-4, with a possible D match to TRBD1 (5 bases). Deletions cut 5 bases from V and 3 bases from J, with 10 bases between. Looked up from germline, CDR1 is ENHRY and CDR2 is SYGVKD. This CDR3 is 14 amino acids long. CDR3 in DNA: TGTGCCATCAGTAGCACAGGTTCTAATGAAAAACTGTTTTTT. It specifies CAISSTGSNEKLFF.

The rearrangement links TRBV4-1 to TRBJ2-1; TRBD1 is a possible D gene (5 bases). CDR3 size: 17 residues. Germline CDR1 MGHRA, CDR2 YSYEKL. Trimming stripped 0 bases from V and 9 bases from J, with 21 bases between. CDR3: CASSQDTQGRVVGEQFF. CDR3 sequence (DNA): TGCGCCAGCAGCCAAGACACGCAGGGCAGGGTAGTCGGTGAGCAGTTCTTC.

The chain joins TRBV12-3 or TRBV12-4 to TRBJ2-1; D is uncertain. V was clipped by 2 bases and J by 6 bases, with 8 bases between them. There are 13 residues in the CDR3. In DNA form, the CDR3 reads TGTGCCAGCAGTTTAACCGGGCTCAATGAGCAGTTCTTC. This gives the protein CASSLTGLNEQFF.

This clone has just one count. The V and J genes are TRBV6-2 or TRBV6-3 and TRBJ2-1, with 7 bases that match TRBD2. CDR3 size: 16 residues. V shed 3 bases and J 1 base; nucleotides not matched to a gene: 6. Per the germline V gene, CDR1 is MNHEY and CDR2 is SVGEGT. The CDR3 coding sequence is TGTGCCAGCAGTTATCATCCGGGAGGATCCTACAATGAGCAGTTCTTC. Translation: CASSYHPGGSYNEQFF.

The chain joins TRBV6-5 to TRBJ1-1, with 10 bases lining up with TRBD1. J was trimmed by 6 bases and V by 5 bases; bases with no gene match: 6. Germline V lookup: CDR1 MNHEY, CDR2 SVGAGI. The CDR3 spans 14 residues. CDR3 sequence: CASSTRQGASEAFF. CDR3 DNA: TGTGCCAGCAGTACCCGACAGGGGGCTTCTGAAGCTTTCTTT.

The chain recombines TRBV12-3 or TRBV12-4 with TRBJ2-2; D is undetermined. The CDR3 has 13 amino acids. The V end lost 7 bases, the J end lost 6 bases, and 12 bases lay between the germline ends. The CDR3 protein is CASTPPVPGELFF. CDR3 DNA: TGTGCCAGCACCCCCCCGGTCCCCGGGGAGCTGTTTTTT.